The T cell receptor (beta chain) described here comes from a study of cytomegalovirus exposure and HLA in healthy donors listed by TCRdb under 2017. Regarding the study in general: An earlier analysis of some 620 of the donors reported 276 Gb of sequence data and 95 million to 130 million unique TCR beta sequences obtained from about 179 million T cells. Among about 400 genotyped donors of the cohort, an average of about 220,000 unique TCR beta nucleotide sequences was sequenced per donor, of which about 19% were non-productive. A later analysis re-analyzed previously published TCR beta repertoires from 660 or so donors and added high-resolution HLA genotyping to study TCR occurrence patterns. Every repertoire in the discovery cohort had been generated on one and the same sequencing platform. Genome-wide SNP genotypes for about three fifths of the roughly 670 donors were used in a later genetic analysis, which treated that subset as a discovery cohort. The study aimed to test whether signatures of past pathogen exposure could be identified by cataloging public T cell receptors. Typing coverage varied by locus: about 620-630 donors for A, B, C, DRB1 and DQB1; roughly 500 for DQA1; about 590 for DPA1; 400 to 480 for DPB1. Because of strong linkage in the cohort, roughly five DR-DQ haplotypes were treated as single units for association and clustering. Roughly 300 gigabases of sequencing data and 91 million or so unique TCR sequences made up an early release that covered over 550 HLA-typed donors. The study used immunosequencing to profile the T cell repertoires of hundreds of subjects and linked those repertoires to cytomegalovirus serostatus. In an earlier analysis of 500 to 650 of the donors, high-throughput TCR beta sequencing was used to judge whether each TCR beta V gene segment behaved as functional or pseudogenic. Donor age, sex, ethnicity and CMV serostatus were compiled alongside the repertoire data. In the later analysis, no new phenotypic data were used to find candidate immune exposures; instead, reliance was placed on TCR beta sequences and their occurrence across donors. The genetic ancestry cluster associated with self-reported Caucasian donors included 80% to 90% of the 398 genotyped donors. In addition to the first cohort of 666 subjects, a separate validation cohort of some 120 different subjects was used. High-throughput TCR immunosequencing, statistical association of individual TCRs with disease status, and machine learning were combined to predict cytomegalovirus infection status. Both class I and class II loci were covered by HLA typing, at four-digit resolution. The research as a whole found: Some IMGT-functional V segments, including TRBV6-2 and TRBV6-3, could not be distinguished by the 87-base-pair reads and were therefore excluded. HLA typing was unavailable for some donors at each locus, so association tests used only the typed subset. At a false discovery rate of 0.05, a later analysis linked 16,000 or so TCR beta sequences to specific HLA alleles. In an earlier analysis of roughly 560 of the donors, most TCR beta V segments were observed in productive rearrangements about 90% or about 30% of the time, broadly matching IMGT annotations. CMV serostatus was the only immune exposure information available for the cohort. Correlated functional status among segregating V segments might reflect linkage disequilibrium, but an unknown experimental factor could not be ruled out. A further reported finding was that TCR beta sequences accurately predicted the HLA-A and HLA-B alleles for most subjects in the first cohort. In a later genetic analysis, fewer N-insertions in productive TCRs were reported among donors in an Asian-associated ancestry cluster than the roughly 700-donor mean. In both the original and validation cohorts, the classifier was reported to diagnose cytomegalovirus status with high specificity and sensitivity. Across donors, most TCR sequences were observed very rarely, whereas some public TCRs were present in many individuals. A later analysis found that most CMV-associated TCR beta chains appeared HLA-restricted, with HLA associations seemingly driven largely by CMV exposure. It was suggested by the authors that the approach could potentially be generalized to other disease states and immunological phenotypes. V-gene and J-gene trimming of TCR beta chains was associated with a missense DCLRE1C variant in a later genetic analysis, and the association was replicated in an independent cohort. About 17 rarely observed V segments, including chromosome 9 orphons, were excluded from the earlier analysis of approximately 500 of the donors because counts were too low. According to a later analysis, TCR association rates differed among HLA loci, with DRB1 alleles showing the most associated TCRs and HLA-C alleles showing the fewest. When HLA alleles, especially DR and DQ, strongly co-occurred, attributing TCR associations to individual alleles was difficult. The study gave a list of 150 to 200 TCR beta chains associated with cytomegalovirus. Several of the top co-occurrence clusters appeared to be linked to parvovirus B19, influenza, CMV and Epstein-Barr virus, according to a later analysis. This cohort had only TCR beta chains sequenced, and the lack of alpha or paired-chain data limited which features could be detected. A few of the identified cytomegalovirus-associated TCR beta chains were confirmed in vitro to be specific for cytomegalovirus antigens. The presence/absence analyses assumed that sequencing depth was roughly uniform across donors, and that assumption may not be true. Compared with equally common non-associated chains, HLA-associated TCR beta chains in a later analysis were more clonally expanded and had lower generation probabilities. A group of highly shared sequence variants was considered likely to be a technical artifact of the sequencing pipeline.

Library method: the immunoSEQ multiplex PCR assay. For the multiplex PCR, a mixture combining 60 forward primers for TCR Vbeta segments and 13 reverse primers for TCR Jbeta segments was used. The CDR3 region of rearranged TCR beta genes was amplified from genomic DNA by a multiplex PCR assay. Amplified TCR beta libraries were sequenced as 87-base-pair reads on the Illumina HiSeq System. The authors processed their data as follows. A later analysis counted about 80 million unique TCR beta chains across the 666 repertoires, and 10 million to 11 million of these chains were shared by at least two donors. To remove PCR and sequencing errors, raw reads were error-corrected and collapsed into unique sequences using a nearest-neighbor algorithm that merged closely related sequences. CDR3 sequences were aligned to IMGT reference sequences to assign V, D and J gene segments. Each retained sequence needed at least a six-nucleotide match to both a V gene segment and a J gene segment. A rearrangement counted as productive if the CDR3 had no stop codons and remained in frame with V and J, and every other rearrangement counted as non-productive. Following IMGT convention, CDR3 was defined as the stretch from the second conserved V-encoded cysteine up to the conserved J-encoded phenylalanine. The earlier analysis of 587 of the donors excluded sequences that lacked an unambiguous match to a single V gene segment. In an earlier analysis of approximately 610 of the donors, V segments were called functional above 56.7% productive rearrangements and were called segregating when the between-donor standard deviation exceeded 5%. A statistical classification framework was built for diagnosing cytomegalovirus status from the catalog of TCR beta chain sequences. V and J gene assignment, in a later analysis, came from comparing TCR nucleotide sequences with IMGT/GENE-DB human TR gene sequences. A later analysis assigned CDR3 sequences and most-parsimonious VDJ recombination scenarios with the TCRdist pipeline. A later analysis defined each TCR beta chain by its CDR3 amino acid sequence plus V-gene family, and excluded reads lacking a unique V-gene family. A later analysis removed several hundred highly shared, low-generation-probability nucleotide sequences to deal with suspected cross-contamination and a sequencing artifact. In a later analysis, a clonal expansion index was calculated for each public chain from normalized within-repertoire ranks of inferred template counts. In a later analysis, generation probabilities were computed using a VDJ recombination model fitted to out-of-frame rearrangements, and the results were checked against IGoR. In a later analysis, TCR-TCR, TCR-HLA and TCR-CMV co-occurrence was scored with hypergeometric tests, and a repertoire-size bias correction was applied to TCR pairs. A later analysis estimated false discovery rates by permuting HLA or CMV assignments 20 times. In a later analysis, co-occurring TCRs were grouped using DBSCAN, and TCRdist sequence similarity was added for clustering within HLA-allele-positive subsets. Repertoires with fewer than 30,000 or more than 120,000 public chains, plus five repertoires with anomalous nucleotide sharing, were excluded from co-occurrence clustering. TCRdb provides this immuneACCESS table in a form limited to in-frame rearrangements. Some clones are lacking; in checked studies, under half of them reflect an unresolved V gene, and why the rest are absent is not known. V, J and clone size reflect that table, while D and trimming were determined from the DNA. The sample table includes about 200,000 clones. The ten largest clones represent 1.1% of the sample.

The cohort was made up of roughly 670 healthy bone marrow donors. At the time of sampling, all cohort members were nominally healthy, though unrecorded immune exposures were likely present. The donor was CMV seropositive and was included in the group of about 290 seropositive cohort members. A peripheral blood sample was provided by each donor, and peripheral blood mononuclear cells were used for TCR beta sequencing. The Qiagen DNeasy Blood Extraction Kit was used to extract genomic DNA from the blood cell samples. The CDR3 covers 14 residues, taking in both the cysteine and the phenylalanine. The read is trimmed to its CDR3 DNA, 42 bases read in frame from base 1. As encoded in the germline V gene, CDR1 is SGHAT while CDR2 is FQNNGV. V sheds 7 bases and J sheds 1 base, leaving 14 bases between their ends. Comments on this clone: Its antigen remains unidentified.

The sequence was obtained from a girl aged 2-10 years in good health and CMV-seropositive. The sequenced material came from PBMCs. In this chain, TRBV11-2 is recombined with TRBJ2-7; possibly the D gene is TRBD2, per 6 matching bases. The CDR3 is CASTPGAGSYEQYF. The DNA sequence is TGTGCCAGCACCCCCGGGGCGGGATCCTACGAGCAGTACTTC.